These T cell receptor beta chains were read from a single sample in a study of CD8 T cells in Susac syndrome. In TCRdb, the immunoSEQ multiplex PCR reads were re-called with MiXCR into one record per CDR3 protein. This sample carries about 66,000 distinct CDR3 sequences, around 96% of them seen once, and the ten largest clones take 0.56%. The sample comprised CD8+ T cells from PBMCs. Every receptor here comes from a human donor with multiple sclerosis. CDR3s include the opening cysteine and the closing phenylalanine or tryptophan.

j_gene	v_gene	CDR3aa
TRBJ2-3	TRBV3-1	CASSHPGWGSTDTQYF
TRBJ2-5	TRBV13	CASSLKDLGPQETQYF
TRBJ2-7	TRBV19	CASSPGTDEQYF
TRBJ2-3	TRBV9	CASSVVSGNTDTQYF
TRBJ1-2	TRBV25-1	CASFSQFYGYTF
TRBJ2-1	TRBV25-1	CASSGQGESDEQFF
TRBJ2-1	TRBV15	CATSGTRGYNEQFF
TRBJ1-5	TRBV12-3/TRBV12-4	CASSLGQGNSNQPQHF
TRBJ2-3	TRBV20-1	CSARSGQGSGTQYF
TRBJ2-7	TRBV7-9	CASTSSGSIVEQYF
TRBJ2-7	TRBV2	CAGGDPPYEQYF
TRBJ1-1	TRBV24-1	CATSDGTAYTEAFF
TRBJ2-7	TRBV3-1	CASSQEGALGSHEQYF
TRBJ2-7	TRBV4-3	CASSQSRFYEQYF
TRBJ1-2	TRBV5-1	CASARRGFPPGYTF
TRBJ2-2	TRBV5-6	CASRPDRKNTGELFF
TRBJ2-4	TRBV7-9	CASRPGQGGNIQYF
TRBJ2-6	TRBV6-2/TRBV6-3	CASSYPQMGSGANVLTF
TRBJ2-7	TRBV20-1	CSAPLPDSYEQYF
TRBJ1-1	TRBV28	CASRLQGLTEAFF
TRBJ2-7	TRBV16	CASSQSGPGKLYEQYF
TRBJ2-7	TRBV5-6	CASSLPGQELGEQYF
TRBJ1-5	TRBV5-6	CASSLGQGYQPQHF
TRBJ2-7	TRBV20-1	CSARQASSYEQYF
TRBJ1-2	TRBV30	CAWSEQGAIYGYTF
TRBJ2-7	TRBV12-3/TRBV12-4	CASIRGQGGLGEQYF
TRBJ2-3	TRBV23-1	CASSLGGTGGTDTQYF
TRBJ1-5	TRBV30	CAWSTGTGDYQPQHF
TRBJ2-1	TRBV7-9	CASSSSNNEQFF
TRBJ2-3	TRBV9	CASSDLGGPQGTDTQYF
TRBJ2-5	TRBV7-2	CASSRPLAGGPENF
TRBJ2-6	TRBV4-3	CASSQGFGGANVLTF
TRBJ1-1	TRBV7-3	CASSLTVANTEAFF
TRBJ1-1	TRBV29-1	CSVDGQVGNTEAFF
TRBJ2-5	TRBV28	CASKRETQYF
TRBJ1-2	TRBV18	CASSPPGGGSGYTF
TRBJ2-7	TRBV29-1	CSVVGPGQGGVEQYF
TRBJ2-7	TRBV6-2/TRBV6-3	CASNPLGTGSYEQYF
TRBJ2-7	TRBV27	CASSPGTGVYEQYF
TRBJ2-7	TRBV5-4	CASEGTGREQYF
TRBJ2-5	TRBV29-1	CSADPGEGQETQYF
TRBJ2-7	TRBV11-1	CATQEGGSSYEQYF